This T cell receptor (beta chain) was identified in a study of shared clonotypes between healthy human individuals. Only in-frame clones appear in the TCRdb table, and some are missing; sequencing was by immunoSEQ multiplex PCR. The sample includes 2,500,000 or so clones, roughly 92% seen only once; the top ten take roughly 0.15%. This receptor was taken from a man younger than 35 in good health. The material sequenced was naive CD4+ T cells sorted from blood. The subset: CD45RA+ positively selected.

CDR3 loop: CASSFNNEQFF. In nucleotides, the CDR3 is TGTGCCAGCAGCTTTAACAATGAGCAGTTCTTC. This chain joins TRBV11-3 and TRBJ2-1, with D unresolved. The CDR3 runs to 11 residues. Germline assignment: CDR1 SGHNT and CDR2 YENEEA. The V end lost 3 bases, the J end lost 5 bases, and 2 bases lay between the germline ends.